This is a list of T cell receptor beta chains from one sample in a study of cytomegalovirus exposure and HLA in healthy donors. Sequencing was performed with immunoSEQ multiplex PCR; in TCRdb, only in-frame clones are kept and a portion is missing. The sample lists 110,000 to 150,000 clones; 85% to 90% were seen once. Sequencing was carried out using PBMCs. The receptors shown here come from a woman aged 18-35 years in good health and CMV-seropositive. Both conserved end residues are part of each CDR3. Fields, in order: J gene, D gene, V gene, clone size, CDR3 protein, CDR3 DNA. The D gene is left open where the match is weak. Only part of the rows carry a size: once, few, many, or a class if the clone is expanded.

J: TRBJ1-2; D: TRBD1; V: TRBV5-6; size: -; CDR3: CASSSLDRGFYGYTF; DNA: TGTGCCAGCAGCTCCCTTGACAGGGGGTTCTATGGCTACACCTTC
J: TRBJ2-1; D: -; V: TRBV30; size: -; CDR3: CAWSPTGLNEQFF; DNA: TGTGCCTGGAGTCCTACAGGGTTGAATGAGCAGTTCTTC
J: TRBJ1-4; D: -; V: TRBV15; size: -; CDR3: CATGGGVSGKLFF; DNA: TGTGCCACCGGTGGGGGGGTCTCGGGAAAACTGTTTTTT
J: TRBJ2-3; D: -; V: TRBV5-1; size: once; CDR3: CASSSGSRVDTQYF; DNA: TGCGCCAGCAGCAGCGGTTCTAGAGTAGATACGCAGTATTTT
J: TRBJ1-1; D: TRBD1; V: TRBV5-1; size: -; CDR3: CASRDPTGPTNTEAFF; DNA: TGCGCCAGCAGAGACCCGACAGGGCCCACGAACACTGAAGCTTTCTTT
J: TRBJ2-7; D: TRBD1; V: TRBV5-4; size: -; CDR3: CASSFRQGADEQYF; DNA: TGTGCCAGCAGCTTTAGACAGGGGGCAGACGAGCAGTACTTC
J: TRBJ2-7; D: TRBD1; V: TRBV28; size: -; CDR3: CASSLSQGSYEQYF; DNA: TGTGCCAGCAGTTTGTCACAGGGGTCCTACGAGCAGTACTTC
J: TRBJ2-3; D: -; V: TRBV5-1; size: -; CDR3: CASSHSTDTQYF; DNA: TGCGCCAGCAGCCATAGCACAGATACGCAGTATTTT
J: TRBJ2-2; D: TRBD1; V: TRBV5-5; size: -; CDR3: CASSLEGPGTGYTGELFF; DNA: TGTGCCAGCAGCTTGGAGGGCCCCGGGACAGGATACACCGGGGAGCTGTTTTTT
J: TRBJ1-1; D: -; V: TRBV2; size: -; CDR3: CASKLEAVPHTEAFF; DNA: TGTGCCAGCAAATTGGAGGCCGTACCACACACTGAAGCTTTCTTT
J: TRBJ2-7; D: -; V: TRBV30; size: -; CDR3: CAWRAGTGFYEQYF; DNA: TGTGCCTGGAGGGCGGGGACGGGATTCTACGAGCAGTACTTC
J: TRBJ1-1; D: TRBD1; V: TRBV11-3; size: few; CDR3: CASSVDRQEAFF; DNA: TGTGCCAGCAGCGTGGACAGGCAGGAAGCTTTCTTT
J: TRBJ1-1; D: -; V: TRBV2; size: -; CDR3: CASSEARGTEAFF; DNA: TGTGCCAGCAGTGAAGCGCGGGGCACTGAAGCTTTCTTT
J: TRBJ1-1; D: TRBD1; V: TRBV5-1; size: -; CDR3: CASSATGAKINTEAFF; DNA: TGCGCCAGCAGCGCGACAGGGGCGAAAATTAACACTGAAGCTTTCTTT
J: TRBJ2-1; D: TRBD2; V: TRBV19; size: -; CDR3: CASSIRGGWGEQFF; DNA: TGTGCCAGTAGTATCCGGGGGGGCTGGGGTGAGCAGTTCTTC
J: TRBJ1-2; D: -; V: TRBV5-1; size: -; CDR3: CASSPEGVSYTF; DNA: TGCGCCAGCAGCCCCGAGGGGGTGAGCTACACCTTC
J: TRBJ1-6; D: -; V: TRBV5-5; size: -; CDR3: CASSLASGGGYSPLHF; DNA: TGTGCCAGCAGCTTGGCCTCCGGTGGGGGGTACTCACCCCTCCACTTT
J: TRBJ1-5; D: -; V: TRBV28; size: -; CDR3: CASSDRIDQPQHF; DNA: TGTGCCAGCTCCGACAGGATTGATCAGCCCCAGCATTTT
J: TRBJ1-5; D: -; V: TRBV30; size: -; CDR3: CAWSGLLRQGREPQHF; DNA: TGTGCCTGGAGTGGGCTCCTCCGGCAGGGTAGGGAGCCCCAGCATTTT
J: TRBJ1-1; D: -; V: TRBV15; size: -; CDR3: CATSRDLGGGPEAFF; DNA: TGTGCCACCAGCAGAGATCTCGGGGGGGGCCCTGAAGCTTTCTTT
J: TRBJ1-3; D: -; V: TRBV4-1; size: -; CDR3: CASSQPTVTGGNTIYF; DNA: TGCGCCAGCAGCCAACCGACAGTTACCGGGGGAAACACCATATATTTT
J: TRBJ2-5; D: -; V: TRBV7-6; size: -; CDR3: CASSLVGGWETQYF; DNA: TGTGCCAGCAGCTTAGTGGGGGGATGGGAGACCCAGTACTTC
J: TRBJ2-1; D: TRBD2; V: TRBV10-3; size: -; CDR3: CAISEGLAGAENYNEQFF; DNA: TGTGCCATCAGTGAAGGGCTAGCGGGGGCGGAAAACTACAATGAGCAGTTCTTC
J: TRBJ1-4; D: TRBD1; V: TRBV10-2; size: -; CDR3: CASREQGRNEKLFF; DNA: TGCGCCAGCAGGGAACAGGGGAGGAACGAAAAACTGTTTTTT
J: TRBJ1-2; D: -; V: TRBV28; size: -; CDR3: CASSYSEIDYTF; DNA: TGTGCCAGCAGTTATTCCGAGATTGACTACACCTTC
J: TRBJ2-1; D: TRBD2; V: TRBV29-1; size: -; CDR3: CSVEDLGGGGYNEQFF; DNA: TGCAGCGTTGAAGATTTAGGCGGGGGGGGTTACAATGAGCAGTTCTTC
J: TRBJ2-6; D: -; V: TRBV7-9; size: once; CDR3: CASSLVGLPKISGANVLTF; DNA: TGTGCCAGCAGCTTAGTTGGACTACCAAAAATTTCTGGGGCCAACGTCCTGACTTTC
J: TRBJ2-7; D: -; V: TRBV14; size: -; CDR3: CASSLQGLKQYF; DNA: TGTGCCAGCAGCTTACAGGGTCTTAAGCAGTACTTC
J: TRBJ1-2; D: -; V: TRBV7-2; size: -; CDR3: CASILLGARGYGYTF; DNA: TGTGCCAGCATCCTCCTGGGGGCCAGGGGCTATGGCTACACCTTC
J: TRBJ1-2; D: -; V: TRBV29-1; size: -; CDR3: CSVDGPQGYGYTF; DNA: TGCAGCGTTGACGGGCCCCAGGGCTATGGCTACACCTTC
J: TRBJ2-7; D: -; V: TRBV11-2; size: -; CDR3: CASSLVSTRLGGREQYF; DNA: TGTGCCAGCAGCTTAGTGTCGACTAGATTAGGGGGCAGGGAGCAGTACTTC
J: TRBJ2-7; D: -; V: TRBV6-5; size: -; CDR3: CASSYSFEQDYEQYF; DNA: TGTGCCAGCAGTTACTCCTTCGAGCAGGACTACGAGCAGTACTTC
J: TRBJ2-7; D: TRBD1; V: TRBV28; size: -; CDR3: CASSYLTGFYEQYF; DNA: TGTGCCAGCAGTTACCTGACAGGGTTCTACGAGCAGTACTTC
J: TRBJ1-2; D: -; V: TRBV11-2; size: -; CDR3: CASSLERQIYGYTF; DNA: TGTGCCAGCAGCTTAGAAAGACAGATCTATGGCTACACCTTC
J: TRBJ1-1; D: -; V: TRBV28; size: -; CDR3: CAWALGLNTEAFF; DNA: TGTGCCTGGGCTCTGGGTTTGAACACTGAAGCTTTCTTT
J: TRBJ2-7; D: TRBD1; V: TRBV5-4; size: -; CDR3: CASRSGTESYEQYF; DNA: TGTGCCAGCAGATCCGGGACAGAAAGTTACGAGCAGTACTTC
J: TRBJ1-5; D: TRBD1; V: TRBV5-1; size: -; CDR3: CASSLGPGTGLPQHF; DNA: TGCGCCAGCAGCTTGGGCCCCGGGACAGGGCTGCCCCAGCATTTT
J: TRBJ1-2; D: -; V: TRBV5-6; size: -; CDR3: CASSLAMVGHYGYTF; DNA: TGTGCCAGCAGCTTGGCTATGGTTGGGCATTATGGCTACACCTTC
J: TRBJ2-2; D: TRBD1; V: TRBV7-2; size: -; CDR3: CASSLGPQGATGELFF; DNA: TGTGCCAGCAGCTTAGGCCCACAGGGGGCAACCGGGGAGCTGTTTTTT
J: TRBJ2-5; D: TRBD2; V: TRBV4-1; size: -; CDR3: CASSPPGGIRETQYF; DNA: TGCGCCAGCAGCCCCCCCGGGGGGATTAGAGAGACCCAGTACTTC
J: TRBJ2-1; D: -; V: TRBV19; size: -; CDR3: CASSITWLTMSNGDEQFF; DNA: TGTGCCAGTAGTATAACGTGGCTCACCATGAGTAACGGGGATGAGCAGTTCTTC
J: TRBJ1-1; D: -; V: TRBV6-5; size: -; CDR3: CASSLGGDTEAFF; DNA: TGTGCCAGCAGCCTGGGGGGAGACACTGAAGCTTTCTTT
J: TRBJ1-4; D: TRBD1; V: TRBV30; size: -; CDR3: CAWSVGTGAGEKLFF; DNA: TGTGCCTGGAGTGTAGGGACAGGGGCGGGTGAAAAACTGTTTTTT
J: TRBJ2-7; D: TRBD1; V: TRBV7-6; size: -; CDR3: CASSQDRLTHEQYF; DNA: TGTGCCAGCAGCCAGGACAGGCTCACTCACGAGCAGTACTTC
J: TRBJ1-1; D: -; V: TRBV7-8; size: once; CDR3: CASSLVQRTEAFF; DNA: TGTGCCAGCAGCTTAGTCCAGCGGACTGAAGCTTTCTTT
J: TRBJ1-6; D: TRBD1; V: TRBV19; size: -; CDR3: CASSSQGEDSPLHF; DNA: TGTGCCAGTAGCTCTCAGGGGGAAGATTCACCCCTCCACTTT